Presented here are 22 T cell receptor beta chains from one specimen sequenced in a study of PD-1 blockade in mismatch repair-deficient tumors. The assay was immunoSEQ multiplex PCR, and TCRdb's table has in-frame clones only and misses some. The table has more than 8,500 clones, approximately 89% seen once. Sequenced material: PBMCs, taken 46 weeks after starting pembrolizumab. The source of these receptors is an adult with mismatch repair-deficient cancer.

The CDR3 sequence is CASSPLPLSGTTDTQYF. The CDR3 region has the DNA TGTGCCAGCTCACCACTTCCATTATCCGGGACTACAGATACGCAGTATTTT. The chain joins TRBV18 to TRBJ2-3; tentatively, D is TRBD2 (6 bases). Trimming pared 1 base from V and 3 bases from J, leaving 17 bases between. The CDR3 contains 17 residues. Per germline, CDR1 KGHSH and CDR2 LQKENI.

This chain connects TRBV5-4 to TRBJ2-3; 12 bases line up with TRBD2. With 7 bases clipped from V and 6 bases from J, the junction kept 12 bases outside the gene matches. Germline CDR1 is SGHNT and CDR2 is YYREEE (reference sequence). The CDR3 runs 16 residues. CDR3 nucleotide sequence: TGTGCCAGCTTTCATCTGACTAGCGGGAGTTGGGATACGCAGTATTTT. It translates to CASFHLTSGSWDTQYF.

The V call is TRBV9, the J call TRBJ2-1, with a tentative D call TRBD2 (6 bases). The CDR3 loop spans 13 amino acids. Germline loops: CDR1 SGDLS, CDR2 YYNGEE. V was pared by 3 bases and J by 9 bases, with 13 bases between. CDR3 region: CASSARTNGEQFF. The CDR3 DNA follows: TGTGCCAGCAGCGCCCGGACTAACGGTGAGCAGTTCTTC.

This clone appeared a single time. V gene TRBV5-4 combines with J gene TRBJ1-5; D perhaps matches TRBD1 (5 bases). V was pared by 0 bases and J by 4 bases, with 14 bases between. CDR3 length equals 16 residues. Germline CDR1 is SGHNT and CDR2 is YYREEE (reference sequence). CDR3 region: CASSLGGRGMNQPQHF. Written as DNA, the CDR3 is TGTGCCAGCAGCTTGGGGGGGAGGGGAATGAATCAGCCCCAGCATTTT. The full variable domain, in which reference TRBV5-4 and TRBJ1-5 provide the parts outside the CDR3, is ETGVTQSPTHLIKTRGQQVTLRCSSQSGHNTVSWYQQALGQGPQFIFQYYREEENGRGNFPPRFSGLQFPNYSSELNVNALELDDSALYLCASSLGGRGMNQPQHFGDGTRLSIL.

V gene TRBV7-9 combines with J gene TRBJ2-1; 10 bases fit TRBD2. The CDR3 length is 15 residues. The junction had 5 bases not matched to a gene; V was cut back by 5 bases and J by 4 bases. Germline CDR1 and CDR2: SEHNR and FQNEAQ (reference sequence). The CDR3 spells CASSLLAGAYNEQFF. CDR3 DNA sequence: TGTGCCAGCAGCCTTCTAGCGGGGGCATACAATGAGCAGTTCTTC.

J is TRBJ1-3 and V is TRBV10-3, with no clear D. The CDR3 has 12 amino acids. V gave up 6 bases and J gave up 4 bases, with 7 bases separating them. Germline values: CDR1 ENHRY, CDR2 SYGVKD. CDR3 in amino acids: CAISLTGNTIYF. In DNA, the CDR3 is TGTGCCATCAGCTTAACAGGAAACACCATATATTTT.

The CDR3 bases are TGTGCCAGCAGCTTAGTCATCCAGGCTTTTAATGAAAAACTGTTTTTT. Residues: CASSLVIQAFNEKLFF. The chain combines TRBV7-9 with TRBJ1-4; unclear D gene. The CDR3 is made up of 16 amino acids. V lost 1 base, J lost 4 bases, and 13 bases lay in between. Looked up from germline, CDR1 is SEHNR and CDR2 is FQNEAQ (reference sequence).

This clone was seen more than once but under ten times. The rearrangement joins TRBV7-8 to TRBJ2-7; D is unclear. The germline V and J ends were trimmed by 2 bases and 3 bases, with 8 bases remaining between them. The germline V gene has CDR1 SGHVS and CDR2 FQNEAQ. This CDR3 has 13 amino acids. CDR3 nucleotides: TGTGCCAGCAGCTTATCCCACGGCTACGAGCAGTACTTC. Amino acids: CASSLSHGYEQYF. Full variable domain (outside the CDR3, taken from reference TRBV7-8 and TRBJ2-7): GAGVSQSPRYKVAKRGQDVALRCDPISGHVSLFWYQQALGQGPEFLTYFQNEAQLDKSGLPSDRFFAERPEGSVSTLKIQRTQQEDSAVYLCASSLSHGYEQYFGPGTRLTVT.

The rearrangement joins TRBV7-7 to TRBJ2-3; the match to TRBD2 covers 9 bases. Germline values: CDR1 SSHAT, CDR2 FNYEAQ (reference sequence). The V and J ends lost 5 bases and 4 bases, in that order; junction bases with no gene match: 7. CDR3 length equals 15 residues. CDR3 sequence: CASSQGGLAADTQYF. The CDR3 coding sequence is TGTGCCAGCAGCCAGGGGGGACTAGCTGCAGATACGCAGTATTTT.

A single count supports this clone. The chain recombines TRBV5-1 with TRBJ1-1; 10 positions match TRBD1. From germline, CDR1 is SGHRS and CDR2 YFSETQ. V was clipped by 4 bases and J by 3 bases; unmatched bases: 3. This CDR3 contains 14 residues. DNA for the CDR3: TGCGCCAGCAGCGTGGGACAGGGGTACACTGAAGCTTTCTTT. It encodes CASSVGQGYTEAFF.

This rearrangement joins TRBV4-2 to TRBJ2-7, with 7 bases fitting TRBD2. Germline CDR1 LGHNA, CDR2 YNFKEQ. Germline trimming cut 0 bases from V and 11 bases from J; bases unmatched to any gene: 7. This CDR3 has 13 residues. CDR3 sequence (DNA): TGTGCCAGCAGCCAAGATCTAGGGAGGGCCGAGTACTTC. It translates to CASSQDLGRAEYF.

In DNA form, the CDR3 reads TGTGCCAGCAGTGATTGGCAGGGGACCCTGAACACTGAAGCTTTCTTT. Translated, it gives CASSDWQGTLNTEAFF. This chain links TRBV2 with TRBJ1-1; tentative D call: TRBD1 (6 bases). The germline V gene has CDR1 SNHLY and CDR2 FYNNEI. Trimming removed 3 bases from V and 0 bases from J, with 14 bases in between. The CDR3 sequence is 16 residues long.

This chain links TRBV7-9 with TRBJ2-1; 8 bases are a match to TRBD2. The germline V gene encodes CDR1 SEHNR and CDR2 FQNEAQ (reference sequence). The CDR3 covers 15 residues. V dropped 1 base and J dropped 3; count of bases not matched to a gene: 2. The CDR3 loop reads CASSLDRGGYNEQFF. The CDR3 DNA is TGTGCCAGCAGCTTAGATCGGGGGGGCTACAATGAGCAGTTCTTC.

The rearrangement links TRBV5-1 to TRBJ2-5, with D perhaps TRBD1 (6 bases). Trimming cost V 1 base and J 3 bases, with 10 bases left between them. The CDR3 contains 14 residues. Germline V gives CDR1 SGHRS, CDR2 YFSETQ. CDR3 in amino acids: CASSLSGQKETQYF. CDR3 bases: TGCGCCAGCAGCTTGAGCGGACAGAAAGAGACCCAGTACTTC.

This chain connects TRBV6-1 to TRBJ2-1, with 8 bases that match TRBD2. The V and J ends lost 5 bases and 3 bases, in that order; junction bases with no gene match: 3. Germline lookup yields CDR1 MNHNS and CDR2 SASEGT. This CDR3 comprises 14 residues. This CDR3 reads CASSTSGNYNEQFF. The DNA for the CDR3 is TGTGCCAGCAGTACTAGCGGCAACTACAATGAGCAGTTCTTC.

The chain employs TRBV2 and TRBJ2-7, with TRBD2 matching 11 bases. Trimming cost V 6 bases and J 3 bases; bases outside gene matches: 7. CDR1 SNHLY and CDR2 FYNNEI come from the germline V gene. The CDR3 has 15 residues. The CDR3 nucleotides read TGTGCCAGCAGATCAGCCGGGACTAGCGGCTACGAGCAGTACTTC. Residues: CASRSAGTSGYEQYF.

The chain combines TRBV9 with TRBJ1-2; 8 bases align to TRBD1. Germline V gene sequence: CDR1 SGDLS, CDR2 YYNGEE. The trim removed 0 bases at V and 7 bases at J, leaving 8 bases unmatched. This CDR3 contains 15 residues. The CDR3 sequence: CASSVEQGARGGYTF. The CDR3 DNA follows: TGTGCCAGCAGCGTAGAGCAGGGGGCACGTGGTGGCTACACCTTC. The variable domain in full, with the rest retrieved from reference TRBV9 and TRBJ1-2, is DSGVTQTPKHLITATGQRVTLRCSPRSGDLSVYWYQQSLDQGLQFLIQYYNGEERAKGNILERFSAQQFPDLHSELNLSSLELGDSALYFCASSVEQGARGGYTFGSGTRLTVV.

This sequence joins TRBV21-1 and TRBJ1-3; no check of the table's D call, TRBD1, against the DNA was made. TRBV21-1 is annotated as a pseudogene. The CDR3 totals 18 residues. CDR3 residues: CASSLGQYFFSSGNTIYF. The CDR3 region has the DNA TGTGCCAGCAGCTTGGGACAGTATTTTTTCAGCTCTGGAAACACCATATATTTT.

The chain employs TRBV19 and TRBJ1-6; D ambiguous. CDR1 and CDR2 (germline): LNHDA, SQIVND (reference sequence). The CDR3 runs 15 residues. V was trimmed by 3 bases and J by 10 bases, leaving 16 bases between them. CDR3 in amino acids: CASSILEGLGSPLHF. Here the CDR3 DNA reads TGTGCCAGTAGTATTTTGGAGGGCTTGGGGTCACCCCTCCACTTT.

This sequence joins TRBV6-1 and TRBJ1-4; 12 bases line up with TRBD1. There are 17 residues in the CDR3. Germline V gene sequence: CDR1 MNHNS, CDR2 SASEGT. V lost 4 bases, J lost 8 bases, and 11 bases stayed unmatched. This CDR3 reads CASSGGTGGFGEEKLFF. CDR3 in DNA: TGTGCCAGCAGTGGTGGGACAGGGGGCTTCGGAGAGGAAAAACTGTTTTTT.

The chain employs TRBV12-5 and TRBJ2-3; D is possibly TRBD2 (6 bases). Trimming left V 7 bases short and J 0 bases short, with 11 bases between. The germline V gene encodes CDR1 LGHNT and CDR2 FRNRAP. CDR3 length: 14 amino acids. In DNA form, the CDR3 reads TGTGCTAGTGAGCGGGCCCCCAGCACAGATACGCAGTATTTT. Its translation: CASERAPSTDTQYF.

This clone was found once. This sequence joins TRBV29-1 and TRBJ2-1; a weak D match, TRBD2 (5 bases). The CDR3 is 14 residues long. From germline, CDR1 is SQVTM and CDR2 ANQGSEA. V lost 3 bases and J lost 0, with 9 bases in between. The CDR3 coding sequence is TGCAGCGTTGAGACTACAAGCTCCTACAATGAGCAGTTCTTC. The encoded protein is CSVETTSSYNEQFF.